These T cell receptor beta chains were read from a single sample in a study of blood T cell repertoires in COVID-19. Sequenced by immunoSEQ multiplex PCR; TCRdb stores in-frame clones only, minus some. The sample comprises around 110,000 clones, around 83% of which are singletons, and 7.9% rests with the top ten. The material sequenced was peripheral blood. The receptor set was obtained from a man aged 70-80 years with acute or convalescent COVID-19. The CDR3 runs from the conserved cysteine through the conserved F or W. The order of the fields is D gene, J gene, clone size, V gene, CDR3 protein, CDR3 DNA. A D gene is named only where the DNA matches it firmly. The size entry is marked missing in some rows and otherwise reads once, few, many or a size class.

NA,TRBJ2-2,once,TRBV6-5,CASRNAGTLSRELFF,TGTGCCAGCAGAAACGCCGGGACACTAAGCCGGGAGCTGTTTTTT
TRBD1,TRBJ2-2,few,TRBV5-1,CASSQTGSGELFF,TGCGCCAGCAGCCAGACAGGGTCCGGGGAGCTGTTTTTT
NA,TRBJ2-7,once,TRBV3-1/TRBV3-2,CASSQGQAVGEQYF,TGTGCCAGCAGCCAAGGACAGGCCGTAGGCGAGCAGTACTTC
NA,TRBJ2-7,NA,TRBV5-1,CASSSIAGTYEQYF,TGCGCCAGCAGCTCGATTGCGGGTACCTACGAGCAGTACTTC
NA,TRBJ1-4,NA,TRBV5-1,CASSLGAGRSEKLFF,TGCGCCAGCAGCTTAGGGGCGGGGAGGAGTGAAAAACTGTTTTTT
NA,TRBJ1-5,NA,TRBV28,CASSYRSEPQHF,TGTGCCAGCAGTTACCGGAGTGAGCCCCAGCATTTT
NA,TRBJ1-5,NA,TRBV7-8,CASSLGEQSNQPQHF,TGTGCCAGCAGCTTAGGTGAACAGTCTAATCAGCCCCAGCATTTT
NA,TRBJ2-3,once,TRBV4-2,CASSQDWSSPSQYF,TGTGCCAGCAGCCAAGATTGGAGCTCCCCGAGTCAGTATTTT
TRBD1,TRBJ1-6,NA,TRBV6-5,CASNGQGYNSPLHF,TGTGCCAGCAACGGACAGGGTTATAATTCACCCCTCCACTTT
TRBD1,TRBJ2-1,NA,TRBV5-1,CASSWDGQGGLQFF,TGCGCCAGCAGCTGGGACGGACAGGGAGGCTTACAGTTCTTC
TRBD2,TRBJ2-7,few,TRBV4-2,CASSHHGLAGGPGEQYF,TGTGCCAGCAGCCACCACGGACTAGCGGGAGGGCCGGGAGAGCAGTACTTC
TRBD1,TRBJ1-2,few,TRBV9,CASSERTGGNYGYTF,TGTGCCAGCAGCGAACGGACAGGTGGGAACTATGGCTACACCTTC
NA,TRBJ1-2,NA,TRBV7-9,CASSLVLVEGYTF,TGTGCCAGCAGCTTAGTTCTGGTGGAGGGCTACACCTTC
TRBD1,TRBJ2-7,NA,TRBV6-6,CASRGPGGYEQYF,TGTGCCAGCAGGGGTCCAGGGGGATACGAGCAGTACTTC
TRBD2,TRBJ2-1,NA,TRBV3-1/TRBV3-2,CASSQDRLAPNEQFF,TGTGCCAGCAGCCAAGATAGACTAGCACCAAATGAGCAGTTCTTC
TRBD1,TRBJ1-5,NA,TRBV6-6,CAIGQEPQPQHF,TGTGCCATCGGACAGGAACCTCAGCCCCAGCATTTT
NA,TRBJ2-1,NA,TRBV12-3/TRBV12-4,CASSSASSNEQFF,TGTGCCAGCAGTTCCGCTAGCTCCAATGAGCAGTTCTTC
TRBD1,TRBJ1-4,NA,TRBV6-5,CASSYTGTGNEKLFF,TGTGCCAGCAGTTACACCGGGACAGGGAATGAAAAACTGTTTTTT
NA,TRBJ2-5,NA,TRBV3-1/TRBV3-2,CASSHGRGLRETQYF,TGTGCCAGCAGCCACGGCAGGGGATTGAGAGAGACCCAGTACTTC
NA,TRBJ2-7,NA,TRBV6-5,CASNTGGGSYEQYF,TGTGCCAGCAATACAGGGGGGGGCTCCTACGAGCAGTACTTC
NA,TRBJ1-2,NA,TRBV28,CASRSGNTNYGYTF,TGTGCCAGCAGATCAGGGAATACGAACTATGGCTACACCTTC
TRBD1,TRBJ1-2,NA,TRBV5-1,CASSVGTGGGYTF,TGCGCCAGCAGCGTCGGGACAGGGGGAGGCTACACCTTC
NA,TRBJ1-5,once,TRBV6-5,CASSRLQGSLQHF,TGTGCCAGCAGTCGGCTACAGGGAAGTCTCCAGCATTTT
TRBD2,TRBJ2-3,NA,TRBV6-1,CASGSQRGGTDTQYF,TGTGCCAGCGGTTCACAGCGGGGGGGCACAGATACGCAGTATTTT
TRBD2,TRBJ2-7,NA,TRBV5-1,CASSLGSLAGTYEQYF,TGCGCCAGCAGCTTGGGATCCCTAGCGGGCACCTACGAGCAGTACTTC
TRBD1,TRBJ1-2,NA,TRBV20-1,CSVWTGGGYTF,TGCAGTGTTTGGACAGGGGGTGGCTACACCTTC
TRBD2,TRBJ2-1,NA,TRBV6-2/TRBV6-3,CASSSLTSGRNEQFF,TGTGCCAGCAGTTCCCTGACTAGCGGGAGGAATGAGCAGTTCTTC
TRBD1,TRBJ1-3,NA,TRBV7-6,CASSLGGDSSGNTIYF,TGTGCCAGCAGCTTAGGAGGGGACAGCTCTGGAAACACCATATATTTT
NA,TRBJ1-2,few,TRBV29-1,CSVEENRGGGYTF,TGCAGCGTTGAAGAGAATCGCGGGGGTGGCTACACCTTC
NA,TRBJ1-6,few,TRBV2,CASTGDFSSPLHF,TGTGCCAGCACCGGGGATTTTAGTTCACCCCTCCACTTT
NA,TRBJ2-5,NA,TRBV7-3,CASSNGLQETQYF,TGTGCCAGCAGCAATGGACTGCAAGAGACCCAGTACTTC
NA,TRBJ1-1,NA,TRBV19,CASIPRGAEDTEAFF,TGTGCCAGTATTCCCCGGGGGGCCGAGGACACTGAAGCTTTCTTT
NA,TRBJ2-3,NA,TRBV5-6,CASTRWSVETDTQYF,TGTGCCAGCACCCGATGGTCTGTGGAGACAGATACGCAGTATTTT
NA,TRBJ1-2,NA,TRBV7-8,CASSPARVGLDGYTF,TGTGCCAGCAGCCCCGCTCGGGTGGGGCTGGATGGCTACACCTTC
TRBD1,TRBJ2-2,NA,TRBV5-1,CASSPGQGNTGELFF,TGCGCCAGCAGCCCAGGACAGGGGAACACCGGGGAGCTGTTTTTT
TRBD1,TRBJ2-3,NA,TRBV6-1,CASSGARTGLSSWGTDTQYF,TGTGCCAGCAGTGGGGCGCGGACAGGACTGAGCAGTTGGGGCACAGATACGCAGTATTTT
NA,TRBJ2-7,NA,TRBV6-2/TRBV6-3,CASSARTANEQYF,TGTGCCAGCAGTGCTCGGACAGCTAACGAGCAGTACTTC
NA,TRBJ1-1,NA,TRBV5-1,CASTTGQAVNTEAFF,TGCGCCAGCACCACAGGGCAGGCCGTGAACACTGAAGCTTTCTTT
NA,TRBJ1-1,NA,TRBV7-9,CASSIQGSLNTEAFF,TGTGCCAGCAGCATACAGGGATCGTTGAACACTGAAGCTTTCTTT
TRBD1,TRBJ1-5,once,TRBV27,CASRDRAWGNQPQHF,TGTGCCAGCAGGGACAGGGCTTGGGGCAATCAGCCCCAGCATTTT
NA,TRBJ1-4,few,TRBV9,CASSVVAVDGKLFF,TGTGCCAGCAGCGTAGTAGCAGTTGACGGAAAACTGTTTTTT
TRBD2,TRBJ2-2,NA,TRBV5-4,CASSFGGASSGELFF,TGTGCCAGCAGCTTCGGGGGGGCGAGTAGCGGGGAGCTGTTTTTT
NA,TRBJ2-1,NA,TRBV7-7,CATPRVSYNEQFF,TGTGCCACCCCCCGGGTATCCTACAATGAGCAGTTCTTC
NA,TRBJ2-7,NA,TRBV7-9,CASQRSQNYEQYF,TGTGCCAGCCAGAGGAGCCAAAACTACGAGCAGTACTTC
NA,TRBJ2-2,NA,TRBV5-8,CASSLLQGSGELFF,TGTGCCAGCAGCTTGCTGCAGGGTTCCGGGGAGCTGTTTTTT
TRBD2,TRBJ2-1,NA,TRBV19,CASSISASGGASSYNEQFF,TGTGCCAGTAGTATTTCGGCTAGCGGGGGGGCGAGCTCCTACAATGAGCAGTTCTTC
TRBD2,TRBJ2-2,NA,TRBV30,CAWSLRSTSGRAGTGELFF,TGTGCCTGGAGTTTACGCTCGACTAGCGGGAGGGCAGGCACCGGGGAGCTGTTTTTT
NA,TRBJ2-3,NA,TRBV5-1,CASSLVAGQSTDTQYF,TGCGCCAGCAGCTTGGTGGCAGGGCAAAGCACAGATACGCAGTATTTT
TRBD1,TRBJ1-2,NA,TRBV19,CASRGQGAEGYTF,TGTGCCAGTAGAGGCCAGGGGGCGGAAGGCTACACCTTC
TRBD2,TRBJ2-1,NA,TRBV19,CASSIQSGRVNEQFF,TGTGCCAGTAGTATACAAAGCGGGAGGGTAAATGAGCAGTTCTTC